This passage covers 13 T cell receptor beta chains from one sample sequenced in a study of blood T cell repertoires in COVID-19 (dated by TCRdb to about 2020). The protocol used for the library was the immunoSEQ multiplex PCR assay. TCRdb re-hosts the immuneACCESS table, in-frame sequences only. Its copies lack some clones; in the studies checked, an unresolved V gene accounts for under half of them, and the cause for the rest is not known. In this sample the table shows approximately 350,000 clones, 88% of which occur a single time. 7.3% of the sample goes to the ten largest clones. Specimen: peripheral blood. These receptors all come from a woman in her 70s with COVID-19, enrolled during active disease.

The CDR3 region has the DNA TGCGCCAGCAGCCCAACCCCAACCGGTTCGGCCTACGAGCAGTACTTC. Translated: CASSPTPTGSAYEQYF. The chain recombines TRBV5-1 with TRBJ2-7, with D unresolved. V lost 4 bases and J 2 bases, leaving 19 bases between the germline ends. This CDR3 is built from 16 residues. From germline, CDR1 is SGHRS and CDR2 YFSETQ. The full variable domain, completed using reference TRBV5-1 and TRBJ2-7, is KAGVTQTPRYLIKTRGQQVTLSCSPISGHRSVSWYQQTPGQGLQFLFEYFSETQRNKGNFPGRFSGRQFSNSRSEMNVSTLELGDSALYLCASSPTPTGSAYEQYFGPGTRLTVT.

The rearrangement joins TRBV28 to TRBJ2-1; 7 nucleotides agree with TRBD2. The CDR3 covers 15 residues. V gave up 6 bases and J gave up 3 bases; unmatched junction bases: 8. In germline, CDR1 is MDHEN, CDR2 SYDVKM. The CDR3 is CASRKRDSFYNEQFF. As DNA, the CDR3 is TGTGCCAGCAGGAAGCGGGACTCGTTCTACAATGAGCAGTTCTTC.

This chain links TRBV7-9 with TRBJ2-7; a weak D match, TRBD2 (5 bases). The V gene's germline CDR1 is SEHNR and CDR2 FQNEAQ (reference sequence). The CDR3 is 13 amino acids. V shed 2 bases and J shed 5 bases, with 10 bases lying between them. In DNA, the CDR3 is TGTGCCAGCAGCTTAACGGGGTTGGACGAGCAGTACTTC. Residues: CASSLTGLDEQYF.

V gene TRBV19 combines with J gene TRBJ2-1; 14 bases are a match to TRBD2. Germline CDR1 is LNHDA and CDR2 is SQIVND (reference sequence). With V trimmed by 4 bases and J by 5 bases, 7 bases remained unmatched. CDR3 length: 17 residues. The CDR3 reads CASSRGTSGGLHNEQFF. The DNA for the CDR3 is TGTGCCAGTAGTAGAGGGACTAGCGGGGGACTTCACAATGAGCAGTTCTTC.

V usage is TRBV13 and J usage is TRBJ2-7; D unresolved. V was shortened by 2 bases and J by 0 bases, with 5 bases between the two germline ends. This CDR3 spans 13 amino acids. Per the germline V gene, CDR1 is PRHDT and CDR2 is FYEKMQ (reference sequence). CDR3 nucleotides: TGTGCCAGCAGCTTACTCAGCTCCTACGAGCAGTACTTC. It is translated as CASSLLSSYEQYF.

This clone was observed once. The V and J genes are TRBV24-1 and TRBJ2-2; 8 nucleotides agree with TRBD1. Per germline, CDR1 KGHDR and CDR2 SFDVKD. V trimming: 6 bases; J trimming: 0 bases; junction bases outside the gene matches: 2. The CDR3 runs 15 residues. The CDR3 sequence: CATSRQGTNTGELFF. In DNA form, the CDR3 reads TGTGCCACCAGTCGACAGGGGACGAACACCGGGGAGCTGTTTTTT.

The gene calls are TRBV5-8 and TRBJ1-6; D remains unclear. The germline V and J ends were trimmed by 1 base and 7 bases, with 9 bases remaining between them. The CDR3 totals 14 residues. Germline lookup yields CDR1 SGHTS and CDR2 YDEGEE. This chain's CDR3 is CASSLSGVNSPLHF. In nucleotides, the CDR3 is TGTGCCAGCAGCTTGTCCGGGGTCAATTCACCCCTCCACTTT.

This clone occurred once. The chain uses TRBV29-1 and TRBJ2-7; D uncertain. The length of the CDR3 is 13 residues. The V gene's germline CDR1 is SQVTM and CDR2 ANQGSEA. V was trimmed by 5 bases and J by 0 bases, leaving 11 bases between them. CDR3 bases: TGCAGCGTTAGATCCGTCAGCTCCTACGAGCAGTACTTC. It translates to CSVRSVSSYEQYF.

J is TRBJ1-1 and V is TRBV10-3; no clear D gene. Germline V lookup: CDR1 ENHRY, CDR2 SYGVKD. V was shortened by 2 bases and J by 2 bases, with 12 bases between the two germline ends. The CDR3 is made up of 15 amino acids. CDR3 sequence: CAISEPGAGNTEAFF. CDR3 sequence (DNA): TGTGCCATCAGTGAGCCGGGTGCGGGAAACACTGAAGCTTTCTTT.

The V and J genes are TRBV6-6 and TRBJ1-4; D is possibly TRBD1 (5 bases). This CDR3 is 12 amino acids long. Looked up from germline, CDR1 is MNHNY and CDR2 is SVGAGI (reference sequence). The V gene lost 5 bases and the J gene lost 7 bases, with 8 bases spanning the gap. The CDR3 DNA is TGTGCCAGCAGTCCAAGGGGTGAAAAACTGTTTTTT. Residues: CASSPRGEKLFF.

The chain joins TRBV3-1 (or the pseudogene TRBV3-2) to TRBJ2-7; D may be TRBD1 (6 bases). This CDR3 is 14 amino acids long. Germline V gene sequence: CDR1 LGHDT, CDR2 YNNKEL (reference sequence). With 2 bases removed from V and 5 bases from J, the gap between germline ends came to 13 bases. The CDR3 nucleotides are TGTGCCAGCAGCCAAAGGAACAGGGCAAACGAGCAGTACTTC. Translating gives CASSQRNRANEQYF.

The V call is TRBV7-9, the J call TRBJ1-3; unclear D gene. V lost 5 bases, J lost 4 bases, and 9 bases lay in between. CDR3 length: 13 residues. Germline loops: CDR1 SEHNR, CDR2 FQNEAQ (reference sequence). The CDR3 here is CASSTYTGNTIYF. The CDR3 DNA reads TGTGCCAGCAGCACTTATACCGGAAACACCATATATTTT.

This chain uses TRBV13 with TRBJ1-2; 9 bases match TRBD1. The CDR3 runs 18 residues. J was trimmed by 4 bases and V by 5 bases; bases with no gene match: 17. Germline V gives CDR1 PRHDT, CDR2 FYEKMQ (reference sequence). In DNA, the CDR3 is TGTGCCAGCAGCCTTGAGAGGGACAGGGTAATTGGAAGCTATGGCTACACCTTC. This codes for CASSLERDRVIGSYGYTF.